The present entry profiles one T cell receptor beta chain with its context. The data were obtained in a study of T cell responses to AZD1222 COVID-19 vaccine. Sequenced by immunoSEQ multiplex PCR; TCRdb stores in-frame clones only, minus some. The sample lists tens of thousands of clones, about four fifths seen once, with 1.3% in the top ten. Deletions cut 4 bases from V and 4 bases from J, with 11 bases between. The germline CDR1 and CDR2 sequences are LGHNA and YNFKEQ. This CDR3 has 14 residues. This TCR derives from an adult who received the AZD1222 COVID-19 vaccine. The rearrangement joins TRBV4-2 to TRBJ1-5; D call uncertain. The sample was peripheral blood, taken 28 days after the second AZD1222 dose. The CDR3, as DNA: TGTGCCAGCAGCCCGGGCGGCGGGAATCAGCCCCAGCATTTT. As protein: CASSPGGGNQPQHF.